The T cell receptor (beta chain) under discussion was sequenced for a study of blood T cell repertoires in COVID-19. Study information: In each case, the material was cDNA or gDNA derived from T cells, B-cell-depleted T cells, or PBMCs.

In this sample, this clone turned up many times. Sequenced by immunoSEQ multiplex PCR; TCRdb stores in-frame clones only, minus some. The table lists 90,000 to 140,000 clones, 81% of them singletons, with 37% in the top ten. Specimen: peripheral blood. This clonotype originated in an elderly man with acute or convalescent COVID-19.

The CDR3 sequence is CASSITAVPQPQHF. In nucleotides, the CDR3 is TGTGCCAGCAGCATCACAGCCGTCCCTCAGCCCCAGCATTTT. The V and J genes are TRBV7-2 and TRBJ1-5; D unclear. The CDR3 runs 14 residues. Germline loops: CDR1 SGHTA, CDR2 FQGNSA. V lost 5 bases to trimming and J lost 6 bases, with 14 bases between them. Drawing the rest from reference TRBV7-2 and TRBJ1-5, the complete variable domain is GAGVSQSPSNKVTEKGKDVELRCDPISGHTALYWYRQSLGQGLEFLIYFQGNSAPDKSGLPSDRFSAERTGGSVSTLTIQRTQQEDSAVYLCASSITAVPQPQHFGDGTRLSIL.